These T cell receptor beta chains were read from a single sample in a study of CD8 T cells in ankylosing spondylitis. TCRdb re-analysed the 5' RACE reads in MiXCR, keeping a single row per CDR3 protein. In the table there are 210,000 or so distinct CDR3 sequences, roughly 8.2% of which are singletons. Sequencing was done on a sample of blood, either unsorted or a sorted T cell fraction (not recorded which). The receptors originated from a female donor with ankylosing spondylitis or in good health (not recorded which). Each CDR3 is given with its conserved first and last residue. D genes are given only for firm matches. Rows give clone size only sometimes, using once, few, many, or a class for an expanded clone.

>many|TRBJ1-1|TRBD1|TRBV5-1
CASTPEGALGTEAFF
TGCGCCAGCACCCCTGAGGGGGCCCTGGGAACTGAAGCTTTCTTT
>many|TRBJ2-7|NA|TRBV7-2
CASSFPGLTYEQYF
TGTGCCAGCAGCTTTCCTGGCTTAACCTACGAGCAGTACTTC
>many|TRBJ2-3|TRBD2|TRBV5-1
CASSENSGSSDTQYF
TGCGCCAGCAGCGAAAATAGCGGGAGTTCAGATACGCAGTATTTT
>many|TRBJ2-5|TRBD1|TRBV29-1
CSAGQGTRETQYF
TGCAGCGCCGGACAGGGGACAAGGGAGACCCAGTACTTC
>many|TRBJ2-7|NA|TRBV29-1
CSVVGAYEQYF
TGCAGCGTTGTAGGAGCTTACGAGCAGTACTTC
>many|TRBJ1-1|NA|TRBV7-9
CASSLGPRTAFF
TGTGCCAGCAGCTTGGGCCCGAGAACTGCTTTCTTT
>many|TRBJ2-7|NA|TRBV5-1
CASSLRSSYEQYF
TGCGCCAGCAGCTTGCGGAGCTCCTACGAGCAGTACTTC
>many|TRBJ2-7|NA|TRBV7-9
CASSYRVGEQYF
TGTGCCAGCAGCTACAGGGTGGGCGAGCAGTACTTC
>many|TRBJ1-1|NA|TRBV20-1
CSAPGPLAGTEAFF
TGCAGTGCCCCAGGGCCCCTGGCGGGTACTGAAGCTTTCTTT
>many|TRBJ2-1|TRBD2|TRBV5-6
CASSLGLAAHNEQFF
TGTGCCAGCAGCCTGGGACTAGCGGCTCACAATGAGCAGTTCTTC
>few|TRBJ1-1|TRBD1|TRBV7-9
CASSRDSEAFF
TGTGCCAGCAGCCGGGACAGTGAAGCTTTCTTT
>NA|TRBJ1-2|NA|TRBV6-5
CASGTGTGGYTF
TGTGCCAGTGGAACAGGGACGGGTGGCTACACCTTC
>few|TRBJ1-5|NA|TRBV7-9
CASSLELGRDFHQPQHF
TGTGCCAGCAGCTTAGAACTAGGCCGCGATTTCCATCAGCCCCAGCATTTT
>many|TRBJ2-7|TRBD1|TRBV13
CASSPDRAGEQYF
TGTGCCAGCAGCCCAGACAGGGCTGGAGAGCAGTACTTC
>many|TRBJ2-1|TRBD1|TRBV7-9
CASSSSLGTVNEQFF
TGTGCCAGCAGCTCTTCCCTAGGGACAGTTAATGAGCAGTTCTTC
>many|TRBJ1-1|NA|TRBV6-2/TRBV6-3
CASSYGERAFF
TGTGCCAGCAGTTACGGGGAGCGGGCTTTCTTT
>many|TRBJ1-1|NA|TRBV5-1
CASSLVPRAEAFF
TGCGCCAGCAGCTTGGTGCCCCGCGCTGAAGCTTTCTTT
>many|TRBJ1-5|NA|TRBV27
CASSPESLLPQHF
TGTGCCAGCAGTCCTGAAAGTTTACTTCCCCAGCATTTT
>many|TRBJ1-2|NA|TRBV4-1
CASSQGRANYGYTF
TGCGCCAGCAGCCAAGGCAGGGCTAACTATGGCTACACCTTC
>many|TRBJ2-7|TRBD2|TRBV7-9
CASSRTSGRTHEQYF
TGTGCCAGCAGCCGTACTAGCGGGAGAACCCACGAGCAGTACTTC
>many|TRBJ2-1|TRBD2|TRBV28
CASCPGTSSFRFF
TGTGCCAGTTGTCCCGGGACTAGCTCCTTTCGGTTCTTC
>few|TRBJ1-3|NA|TRBV5-1
CASSLRPLSSGNTIYF
TGCGCCAGCAGCTTGCGGCCACTAAGCTCTGGAAACACCATATATTTT
>many|TRBJ2-3|NA|TRBV7-2
CATSLPTDTQYF
TGTGCCACCTCCCTCCCCACGGATACGCAGTATTTT
>many|TRBJ2-1|TRBD2|TRBV20-1
CSARGEGPPSEQFF
TGCAGTGCTCGGGGGGAGGGCCCCCCAAGTGAGCAGTTCTTC
>many|TRBJ2-3|NA|TRBV5-1
CASSLASGTDTQYF
TGTGCCAGCAGCTTAGCCAGCGGCACAGATACGCAGTATTTT
>many|TRBJ2-7|NA|TRBV10-3
CAISGSYDEQYF
TGTGCCATCAGTGGGAGTTACGACGAGCAGTACTTC
>many|TRBJ2-6|NA|TRBV11-2
CASSGRQVSSFGANVLTF
TGTGCCAGCAGCGGACGACAGGTTTCCTCCTTTGGGGCCAACGTCCTGACTTTC
>many|TRBJ2-3|NA|TRBV30
CAWSVLNRGGLMADTQYF
TGTGCCTGGAGTGTACTTAACCGCGGCGGTCTAATGGCAGATACGCAGTATTTT
>NA|TRBJ2-7|NA|TRBV14
CASSLHDEQYF
TGTGCCAGCAGCCTGCACGACGAGCAGTACTTC
>NA|TRBJ2-3|TRBD2|TRBV19
CASTEGLAIADTQYF
TGTGCCAGTACCGAGGGACTAGCAATCGCAGATACGCAGTATTTT
>few|TRBJ2-7|NA|TRBV4-3
CASSRTVRGEEQYF
TGCGCCAGCAGCCGCACGGTGCGGGGCGAGGAGCAGTACTTC
>many|TRBJ1-2|NA|TRBV20-1
CSARDRTNYGYTF
TGCAGTGCTAGGGACAGAACCAACTATGGCTACACCTTC
>many|TRBJ1-1|NA|TRBV12-3/TRBV12-4
CASSLRSMNTEAFF
TGTGCCAGCAGTTTACGAAGTATGAACACTGAAGCTTTCTTT
>NA|TRBJ2-7|TRBD2|TRBV7-9
CASSSQGLAGTYEQYF
TGTGCCAGCAGCTCCCAGGGCCTAGCGGGAACCTACGAGCAGTACTTC
>NA|TRBJ2-3|NA|TRBV27
CASSLRARWAGTDTQYF
TGTGCCAGCAGTTTAAGGGCGCGGTGGGCGGGCACAGATACGCAGTATTTT
>once|TRBJ2-7|NA|TRBV2
CASSEGRSPYEQYF
TGTGCCAGCAGTGAGGGGCGGAGCCCCTACGAGCAGTACTTC
>many|TRBJ2-7|NA|TRBV15
CATSRETEDYEQYF
TGTGCCACCAGCAGAGAGACAGAAGACTACGAGCAGTACTTC
>many|TRBJ1-5|NA|TRBV2
CASSEALLGWNSNQPQHF
TGTGCCAGCAGTGAAGCGCTTCTGGGATGGAACAGCAATCAGCCCCAGCATTTT
>many|TRBJ2-1|TRBD2|TRBV20-1
CSAGGGWSEQFF
TGCAGTGCTGGCGGGGGGTGGTCTGAGCAGTTCTTC
>NA|TRBJ1-1|NA|TRBV25-1
CASSESRGAFF
TGTGCCAGCAGTGAATCACGCGGGGCTTTCTTT
>NA|TRBJ2-7|NA|TRBV21-1
CASSRPRDSSYEQYF
TGTGCCAGCAGCAGACCAAGGGATAGCTCCTACGAGCAGTACTTC
>many|TRBJ2-1|TRBD2|TRBV12-3/TRBV12-4
CASRTLAGVGNEQFF
TGTGCCAGCCGAACACTAGCGGGAGTCGGTAATGAGCAGTTCTTC
>many|TRBJ1-2|TRBD1|TRBV5-1
CASSSDRMDGYTF
TGCGCCAGCAGCTCGGACAGGATGGATGGCTACACCTTC
>many|TRBJ2-2|NA|TRBV4-3
CASSQGGLSGGELFF
TGCGCCAGCAGCCAAGGCGGCCTTTCGGGCGGGGAGCTGTTTTTT
>many|TRBJ2-2|TRBD1|TRBV18
CASSSRTGGNTGELFF
TGTGCCAGCTCATCTCGGACAGGGGGCAACACCGGGGAGCTGTTTTTT
>NA|TRBJ2-3|TRBD2|TRBV2
CASLGASGKGDTQYF
TGTGCCAGCTTGGGAGCTAGCGGGAAGGGAGATACGCAGTATTTT
>many|TRBJ1-1|NA|TRBV12-3/TRBV12-4
CASSLVPPATGHRRNTEAFF
TGTGCCAGCAGTTTAGTACCCCCAGCCACGGGACATCGAAGGAACACTGAAGCTTTCTTT
>many|TRBJ1-2|TRBD1|TRBV7-9
CASSFAHGQGEGYTF
TGTGCCAGCAGCTTCGCCCACGGACAGGGGGAGGGCTACACCTTC
>many|TRBJ2-5|NA|TRBV12-3/TRBV12-4
CASSIGSQETQYF
TGTGCCAGCAGTATCGGGTCCCAAGAGACCCAGTACTTC
>NA|TRBJ2-5|TRBD2|TRBV12-3/TRBV12-4
CASSQGLAGAETQYF
TGTGCCAGCAGTCAGGGACTAGCGGGAGCGGAGACCCAGTACTTC
>few|TRBJ2-1|NA|TRBV10-3
CAISESRGGNNEQFF
TGTGCCATCAGTGAGTCAAGGGGGGGAAACAATGAGCAGTTCTTC
>many|TRBJ2-2|NA|TRBV4-3
CASSQERALTGELFF
TGCGCCAGCAGCCAAGAACGCGCCTTAACCGGGGAGCTGTTTTTT
>many|TRBJ2-1|NA|TRBV5-1
CASSLDSPYNEQFF
TGCGCCAGCAGCTTGGACTCCCCCTACAATGAGCAGTTCTTC
>many|TRBJ2-4|NA|TRBV28
CASRPRALEGLDKNIQYF
TGTGCCAGCAGACCAAGGGCCCTAGAAGGGCTAGACAAAAACATTCAGTACTTC
>once|TRBJ2-7|TRBD1|TRBV15
CATSGTGGSYEQYF
TGTGCCACCAGCGGTACAGGGGGCTCCTACGAGCAGTACTTC